This T cell receptor beta chain emerged from a study of blood T cell repertoires in COVID-19. Study information: Donors in the United States, Italy and Spain gave samples during acute or convalescent COVID-19.

The CDR3 runs to 16 residues. V was clipped by 0 bases and J by 2 bases, with 12 bases between them. Only in-frame clones appear in the TCRdb table, and some are missing; sequencing was by immunoSEQ multiplex PCR. The table includes roughly 240,000 clones, about 89% detected once. The clonotype was recovered from a woman in her sixties or seventies who had recovered from COVID-19. This chain joins TRBV23-1 and TRBJ2-3; D is perhaps TRBD1 (6 bases). TRBV23-1 has ORF status, its function being uncertain. Sequenced input: peripheral blood. The CDR3 DNA reads as TGCGCCAGCAGTCAATCGGGGGACATCGACACAGATACGCAGTATTTT. It codes for CASSQSGDIDTDTQYF.